Below are 8 T cell receptor beta chains sequenced from a single sample in a study of CD8 T cells in ankylosing spondylitis. Study-wide findings and caveats: Typical of ankylosing spondylitis blood, it appeared, was a TCR beta motif of roughly eight highly homologous variants.

Their specific antigens are unknown. Via MiXCR, TCRdb re-called the 5' RACE reads, giving one row per CDR3 protein. The sample contains some 100,000 distinct CDR3 sequences, about 9% of which appear only once. Sequenced: blood, either unsorted or a sorted T cell fraction (not recorded which). Receptors were obtained from a male donor with ankylosing spondylitis.

A few counts support this clonotype. The CDR3 DNA follows: TGCAGCGTTGGGTCGACAGGGCAGGCCGGGGAGCTGTTTTTT. As protein: CSVGSTGQAGELFF. V is TRBV29-1 and J is TRBJ2-2; 7 bases map to TRBD1. CDR3 size: 14 residues. Trimming removed 4 bases from V and 6 bases from J; junction bases left unmatched: 8. Germline CDR1 reads SQVTM; CDR2 reads ANQGSEA.

In its sample, this clonotype was seen many times. The CDR3 region is CASSPLGSGIGDEQFF. In DNA, the CDR3 is TGTGCCAGCAGCCCCTTGGGTAGCGGGATTGGGGATGAGCAGTTCTTC. This chain links TRBV7-9 with TRBJ2-1; 8 bases agree with TRBD2. Germline V CDR1 and CDR2: SEHNR, FQNEAQ (reference sequence). The trim removed 5 bases at V and 8 bases at J, leaving 14 bases unmatched. The CDR3 is 16 amino acids.

The V gene is TRBV20-1, the J gene TRBJ1-5, with D possibly TRBD1 on 6 matching bases. CDR1 DFQATT and CDR2 SNEGSKA come from the germline V gene (reference sequence). V dropped 3 bases and J dropped 2 bases, with 17 bases sitting between them. The CDR3 loop spans 16 amino acids. The CDR3 loop is CSARGGGRGGNQPQHF. CDR3 DNA: TGCAGTGCTAGGGGGGGCGGCAGGGGAGGCAATCAGCCCCAGCATTTT.

The chain recombines TRBV7-9 with TRBJ2-7; D remains ambiguous. With 3 bases removed from V and 7 bases from J, the gap between germline ends came to 10 bases. Germline loops: CDR1 SEHNR, CDR2 FQNEAQ (reference sequence). This CDR3 spans 12 amino acids. This CDR3 is CASSFPSLEQYV. DNA of the CDR3: TGTGCCAGCAGCTTCCCTTCTTTGGAGCAGTACGTC.

This clonotype was seen a few times. The chain couples TRBV27 to TRBJ2-3; D remains ambiguous. The CDR3 totals 15 residues. The V gene's germline CDR1 is MNHEY and CDR2 SMNVEV (reference sequence). The V end was cut by 0 bases, the J end by 5 bases, with 12 bases between. The chain's CDR3 is CASSLSIGYRDTQYF. CDR3 DNA sequence: TGTGCCAGCAGTTTATCGATAGGGTATAGAGATACGCAGTATTTT.

The V gene is TRBV6-4, the J gene TRBJ1-6, with no clear D. Per the germline V gene, CDR1 is MRHNA and CDR2 is SNTAGT. The CDR3 sequence is 15 residues long. Trimming pared 3 bases from V and 5 bases from J, leaving 11 bases between. In nucleotides, the CDR3 is TGTGCCAGCAGTGAAGTCGGCAGAAATAATTCACCCCTCCACTTT. Translating it yields CASSEVGRNNSPLHF.

This chain links TRBV20-1 with TRBJ2-1, with TRBD1 identical over 10 bases. Germline values: CDR1 DFQATT, CDR2 SNEGSKA (reference sequence). V lost 6 bases, J lost 5 bases, and 10 bases stayed unmatched. The CDR3 contains 15 residues. DNA of the CDR3: TGCAGTGCGAGACCCGGGACAGGGGCCAACAATGAGCAGTTCTTC. It encodes CSARPGTGANNEQFF.

This clonotype was recorded a few times. This rearrangement joins TRBV3-1 to TRBJ1-1; D possibly corresponds to TRBD1 (5 bases). The length of the CDR3 is 15 residues. The germline V gene encodes CDR1 LGHDT and CDR2 YNNKEL (reference sequence). V dropped 0 bases and J dropped 3 bases, with 11 bases sitting between them. The CDR3 region is CASSQDSEGHTEAFF. As DNA, the CDR3 is TGTGCCAGCAGCCAAGATTCCGAGGGACACACTGAAGCTTTCTTT.